This entry describes one TCR beta chain. Its antigen is unidentified. Relative to the germline gene, one junction end is altered; a read error may explain this. The CDR3 has 17 amino acids. Looked up from germline, CDR1 is LNHDA and CDR2 is SQIVND (reference sequence). These data come from a study of T cells in Graves' hyperthyroidism and ophthalmopathy. Overall study results and limits: Blood also held most thyroid clonotypes expanded beyond 0.001.

Amplified regions were TCR beta CDR3 sequences from RNA transcripts. The primer set for the first-round RT-PCR of the TCR CDR3 was HTBI. TCRdb itself ran the multiplex PCR reads through MiXCR, one entry per CDR3 protein. The table lists 700,000 to 950,000 distinct CDR3 sequences, 30% to 40% of them singletons. This receptor was identified in a woman in her forties with Graves' hyperthyroidism. V gene TRBV19 combines with J gene TRBJ2-2; D might be TRBD1 or TRBD2, each matching 5 bases. Sequencing input: blood. The CDR3, as DNA: TGTGCCAGTAGGACTTCAGACAGCCACTTTAACACCGGGGCGCTGTTTTTT. This sequence encodes CASRTSDSHFNTGALFF.